Listed here are 10 T cell receptor beta chains from one sample, sequenced in a study of blood T cell repertoires in COVID-19. TCRdb's table, derived via immunoSEQ multiplex PCR, lists solely in-frame clones and lacks some. The data contain fewer than 60,000 clones, roughly nine tenths of them singletons. The source material was peripheral blood. Receptors originate from a human donor with acute or convalescent COVID-19. The donor label of this sample is uncertain.

The genes are TRBV7-3 and TRBJ2-3; 8 bases match TRBD2. V lost 5 bases to trimming and J lost 3 bases; unmatched junction nucleotides: 10. CDR3 length: 16 amino acids. Germline V gene data show CDR1 as SGHTA and CDR2 as FQGTGA. In DNA, the CDR3 is TGTGCCAGCAGCCCGTTAGCGGGATGGGGTACAGATACGCAGTATTTT. It specifies CASSPLAGWGTDTQYF.

The V and J genes are TRBV12-3 or TRBV12-4 and TRBJ1-5, with D tentatively TRBD1 (6 bases). This CDR3 has 13 residues. Deletions cut 5 bases from V and 3 bases from J, with 8 bases between. The CDR3 nucleotides read TGTGCCAGCAGTCGGACAGCCAATCAGCCCCAGCATTTT. Its protein is CASSRTANQPQHF.

The chain links TRBV5-1 to TRBJ2-3; 7 nucleotides line up with TRBD1. The ends lost 6 bases at V and 5 bases at J; junction bases unmatched: 12. Germline V lookup: CDR1 SGHRS, CDR2 YFSETQ. This CDR3 has 15 amino acids. CDR3 in amino acids: CASTGEGAAVDTQYF. CDR3 bases: TGCGCCAGCACTGGAGAGGGGGCCGCGGTAGATACGCAGTATTTT.

This sequence joins TRBV28 and TRBJ1-2, with 8 bases lining up with TRBD1. V lost 1 base, J lost 8 bases, and 6 bases stayed unmatched. Germline V CDR1 and CDR2: MDHEN, SYDVKM. The CDR3 covers 14 residues. The CDR3 DNA reads TGTGCCAGCAGTTTATCGGACAGGGTCGAAGGCTACACCTTC. It translates to CASSLSDRVEGYTF.

This clone has only one observation. This chain joins TRBV19 and TRBJ2-3, with a tentative D call TRBD1 (5 bases). V lost 3 bases and J lost 3, with 16 bases in between. CDR1 LNHDA and CDR2 SQIVND come from the germline V gene (reference sequence). The CDR3 extends over 16 amino acids. The CDR3 region has the DNA TGTGCCAGTAGTATCGGTCAGGGAAGAAGGACAGATACGCAGTATTTT. It specifies CASSIGQGRRTDTQYF.

The chain links TRBV29-1 to TRBJ1-4, with 9 positions matching TRBD1. V lost 5 bases and J lost 6; bases outside the gene matches: 4. Germline CDR1 and CDR2: SQVTM and ANQGSEA. CDR3 length equals 13 residues. In DNA, the CDR3 is TGCAGCGTTTACAGGGGGCTCGATGAAAAACTGTTTTTT. It translates to CSVYRGLDEKLFF.

The chain couples TRBV11-2 to TRBJ1-1; no definite D call. V shed 3 bases and J shed 0 bases, with 5 bases lying between them. In germline, CDR1 is SGHAT, CDR2 FQNNGV. The CDR3 extends over 13 amino acids. CDR3 region: CASSFTLNTEAFF. CDR3 DNA: TGTGCCAGCAGCTTCACATTGAACACTGAAGCTTTCTTT.

The genes are TRBV2 and TRBJ1-6; TRBD1 might be the D (6 bases). Deletions cut 1 base from V and 0 bases from J, with 19 bases between. This CDR3 comprises 20 residues. The V gene's germline CDR1 is SNHLY and CDR2 FYNNEI. The CDR3 spells CASSEVNRVNFSSYNSPLHF. In DNA, the CDR3 is TGTGCCAGCAGTGAAGTAAACAGGGTGAACTTTAGCTCCTATAATTCACCCCTCCACTTT. Complete variable domain (other parts from reference TRBV2 and TRBJ1-6): EPEVTQTPSHQVTQMGQEVILRCVPISNHLYFYWYRQILGQKVEFLVSFYNNEISEKSEIFDDQFSVERPDGSNFTLKIRSTKLEDSAMYFCASSEVNRVNFSSYNSPLHFGNGTRLTVT.

CDR3 protein: CASSLWAGGYGYTF. The DNA for the CDR3 is TGTGCCAGCAGCCTCTGGGCAGGGGGCTATGGCTACACCTTC. The rearrangement uses TRBV11-2 and TRBJ1-2, with TRBD1 matching 7 bases. Germline CDR1 SGHAT, CDR2 FQNNGV. The CDR3 contains 14 residues. V shed 5 bases, J shed 4 bases, and the junction held 7 bases outside the gene matches. Full variable domain (missing parts from reference TRBV11-2 and TRBJ1-2): EAGVAQSPRYKIIEKRQSVAFWCNPISGHATLYWYQQILGQGPKLLIQFQNNGVVDDSQLPKDRFSAERLKGVDSTLKIQPAKLEDSAVYLCASSLWAGGYGYTFGSGTRLTVV.

For this clone: This sample also contains other DNA sequences that code for the same CDR3. This chain uses TRBV18 with TRBJ2-2; tentative D call: TRBD1 (5 bases). CDR3 length: 15 amino acids. V gave up 4 bases and J gave up 2 bases, with 11 bases separating them. CDR1 is KGHSH and CDR2 is LQKENI in the germline V gene. The CDR3 loop reads CASSLGQGNTGELFF. DNA for the CDR3: TGTGCCAGCTCACTAGGCCAGGGAAACACCGGGGAGCTGTTTTTT.